This is a list of T cell receptor beta chains from one sample in a study of human T cells and chemical hapten exposure. TCRdb passed the RACE reads through MiXCR, listing each CDR3 protein once. There are approximately 77,000 distinct CDR3 sequences in the sample; about 7.5% occur only once, and roughly 1.4% lies in the top ten. Specimen: whole blood, collected in connection with sensitization to the hapten diphenylcyclopropenone (DPC). The receptors were gathered from a woman aged 25 to 39 with alopecia areata. Some clones in this sample may be carry-over from other donors' samples. Both conserved end residues are part of each CDR3.

CDR3: CAWSGGYGGELFF; J: TRBJ2-2; V: TRBV30
CDR3: CASSFTASHGYTF; J: TRBJ1-2; V: TRBV7-9
CDR3: CASSLDGQLTEAFF; J: TRBJ1-1; V: TRBV5-1
CDR3: CASSAGTGEADTQYF; J: TRBJ2-3; V: TRBV10-1
CDR3: CSAGDSKLDNQPQHF; J: TRBJ1-5; V: TRBV20-1
CDR3: CASSAGGYTF; J: TRBJ1-2; V: TRBV19
CDR3: CASSGGQSYEQYF; J: TRBJ2-7; V: TRBV25-1
CDR3: CAWSIQVNQPQHF; J: TRBJ1-5; V: TRBV30
CDR3: CASSFRDREYANEKLFF; J: TRBJ1-4; V: TRBV28
CDR3: CASSLPGTSRGADTQYF; J: TRBJ2-3; V: TRBV5-6
CDR3: CASSRQDYEQYF; J: TRBJ2-7; V: TRBV2
CDR3: CASSGGQETQYF; J: TRBJ2-5; V: TRBV7-9
CDR3: CSANSPSEADWEQFF; J: TRBJ2-1; V: TRBV20-1
CDR3: CASRVTQYYSNQPQHF; J: TRBJ1-5; V: TRBV5-5
CDR3: CASSQSSSFRETQYF; J: TRBJ2-5; V: TRBV3-1
CDR3: CASSRDRESGYTF; J: TRBJ1-2; V: TRBV6-6
CDR3: CASSLTGGGLVSTEAFF; J: TRBJ1-1; V: TRBV5-1
CDR3: CSVVEGGTSYEQYF; J: TRBJ2-7; V: TRBV29-1
CDR3: CATDRGRGTEAFF; J: TRBJ1-1; V: TRBV6-2/TRBV6-3
CDR3: CASSLGSGQYYGYTF; J: TRBJ1-2; V: TRBV11-2
CDR3: CASSLVQGDTEAFF; J: TRBJ1-1; V: TRBV5-1
CDR3: CASSLLQSGANVLTF; J: TRBJ2-6; V: TRBV27
CDR3: CASSLETGVNEKLFF; J: TRBJ1-4; V: TRBV5-1
CDR3: CASMGDRATGELFF; J: TRBJ2-2; V: TRBV12-3/TRBV12-4
CDR3: CSARADRNSGNTIYF; J: TRBJ1-3; V: TRBV20-1
CDR3: CASSLLGFGYNEQFF; J: TRBJ2-1; V: TRBV28